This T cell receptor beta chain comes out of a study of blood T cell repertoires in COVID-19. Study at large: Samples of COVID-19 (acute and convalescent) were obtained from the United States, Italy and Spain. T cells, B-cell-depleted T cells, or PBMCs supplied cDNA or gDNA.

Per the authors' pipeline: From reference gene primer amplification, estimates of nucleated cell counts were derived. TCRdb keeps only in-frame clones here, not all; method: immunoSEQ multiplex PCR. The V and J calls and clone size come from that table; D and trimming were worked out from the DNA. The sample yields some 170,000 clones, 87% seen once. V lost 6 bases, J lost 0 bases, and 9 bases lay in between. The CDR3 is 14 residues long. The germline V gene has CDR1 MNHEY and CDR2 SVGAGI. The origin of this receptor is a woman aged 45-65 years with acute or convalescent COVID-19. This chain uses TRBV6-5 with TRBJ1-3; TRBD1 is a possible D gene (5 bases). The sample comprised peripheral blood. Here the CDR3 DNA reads TGTGCCAGCAGATCGACAGACTCTGGAAACACCATATATTTT. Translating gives CASRSTDSGNTIYF.